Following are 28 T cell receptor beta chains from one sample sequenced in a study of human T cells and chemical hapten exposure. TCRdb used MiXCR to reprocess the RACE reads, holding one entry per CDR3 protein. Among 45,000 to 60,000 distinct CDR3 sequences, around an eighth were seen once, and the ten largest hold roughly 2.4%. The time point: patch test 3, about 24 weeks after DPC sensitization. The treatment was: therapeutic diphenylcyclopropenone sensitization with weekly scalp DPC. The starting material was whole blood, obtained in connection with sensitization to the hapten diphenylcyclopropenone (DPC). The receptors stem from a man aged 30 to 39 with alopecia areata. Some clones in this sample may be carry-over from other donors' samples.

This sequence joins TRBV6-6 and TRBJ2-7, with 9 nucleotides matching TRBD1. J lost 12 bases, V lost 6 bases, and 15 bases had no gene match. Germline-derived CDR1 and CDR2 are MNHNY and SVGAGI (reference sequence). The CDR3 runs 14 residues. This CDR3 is CASSHNPHRGQGYF. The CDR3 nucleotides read TGTGCCAGCAGCCACAACCCCCACAGGGGGCAGGGGTACTTC.

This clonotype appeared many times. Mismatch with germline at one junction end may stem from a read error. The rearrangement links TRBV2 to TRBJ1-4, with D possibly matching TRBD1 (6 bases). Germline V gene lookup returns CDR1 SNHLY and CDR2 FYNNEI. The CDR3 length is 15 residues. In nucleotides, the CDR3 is TGTGCCAGCAGACCACGGGACACTTATAATGAAAGAATGATTTTT. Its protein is CASRPRDTYNERMIF.

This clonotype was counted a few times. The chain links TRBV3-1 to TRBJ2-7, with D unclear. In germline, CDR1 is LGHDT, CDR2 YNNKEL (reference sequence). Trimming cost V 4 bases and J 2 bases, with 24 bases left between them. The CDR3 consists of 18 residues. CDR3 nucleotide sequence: TGTGCCAGCAGCCCAAGATACGTCGGACCCTCGGGTGCCTACGAGCAGTACTTC. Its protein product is CASSPRYVGPSGAYEQYF.

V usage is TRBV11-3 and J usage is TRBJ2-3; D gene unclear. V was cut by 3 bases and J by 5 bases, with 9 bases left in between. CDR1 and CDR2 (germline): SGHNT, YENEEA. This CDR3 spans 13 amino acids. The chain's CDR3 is CASSFTARDTQYF. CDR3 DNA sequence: TGTGCCAGCAGCTTTACAGCAAGAGATACGCAGTATTTT.

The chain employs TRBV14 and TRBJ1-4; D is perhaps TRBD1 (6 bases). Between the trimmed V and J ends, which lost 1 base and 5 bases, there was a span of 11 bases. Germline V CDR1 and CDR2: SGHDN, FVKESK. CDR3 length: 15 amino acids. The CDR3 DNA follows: TGTGCCAGCAGCCAAGTGGGGGCGGGAAATGAAAAACTGTTTTTT. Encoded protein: CASSQVGAGNEKLFF. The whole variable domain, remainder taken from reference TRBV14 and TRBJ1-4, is EAGVTQFPSHSVIEKGQTVTLRCDPISGHDNLYWYRRVMGKEIKFLLHFVKESKQDESGMPNNRFLAERTGGTYSTLKVQPAELEDSGVYFCASSQVGAGNEKLFFGSGTQLSVL.

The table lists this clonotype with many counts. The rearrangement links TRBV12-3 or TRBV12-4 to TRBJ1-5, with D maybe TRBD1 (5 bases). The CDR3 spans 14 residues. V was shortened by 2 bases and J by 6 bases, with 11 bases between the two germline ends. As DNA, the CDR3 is TGTGCCAGCAGTTTATTCGGGGCCGGTCAGCCCCAGCATTTT. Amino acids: CASSLFGAGQPQHF.

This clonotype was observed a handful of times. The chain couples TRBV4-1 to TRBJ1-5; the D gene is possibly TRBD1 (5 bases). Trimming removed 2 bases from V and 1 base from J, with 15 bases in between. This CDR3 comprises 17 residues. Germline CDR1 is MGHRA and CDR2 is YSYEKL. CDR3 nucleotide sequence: TGCGCCAGCAGCCAAAACACAGGAACTGCGAGCAATCAGCCCCAGCATTTT. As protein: CASSQNTGTASNQPQHF.

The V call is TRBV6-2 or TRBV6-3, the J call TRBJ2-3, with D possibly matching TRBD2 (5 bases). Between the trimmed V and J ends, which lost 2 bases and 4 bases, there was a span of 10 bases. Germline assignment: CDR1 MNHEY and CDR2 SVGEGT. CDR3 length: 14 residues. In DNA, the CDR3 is TGTGCCAGCAGTTACGGTCTAGCATCAGATACGCAGTATTTT. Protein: CASSYGLASDTQYF.

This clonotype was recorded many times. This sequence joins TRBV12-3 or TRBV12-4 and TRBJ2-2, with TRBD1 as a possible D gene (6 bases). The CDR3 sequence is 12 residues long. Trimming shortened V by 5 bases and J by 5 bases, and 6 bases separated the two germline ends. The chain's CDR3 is CASSTGTGELFF. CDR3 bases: TGTGCCAGCAGTACAGGGACCGGGGAGCTGTTTTTT.

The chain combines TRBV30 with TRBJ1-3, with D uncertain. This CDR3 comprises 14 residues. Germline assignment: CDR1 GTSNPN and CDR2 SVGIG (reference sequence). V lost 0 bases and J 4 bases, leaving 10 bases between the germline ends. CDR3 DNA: TGTGCCTGGAGTGTGATGTCTCGGGGAAACACCATATATTTT. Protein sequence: CAWSVMSRGNTIYF. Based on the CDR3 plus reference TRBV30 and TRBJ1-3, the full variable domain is SQTIHQWPATLVQPVGSPLSLECTVEGTSNPNLYWYRQAAGRGLQLLFYSVGIGQISSEVPQNLSASRPQDRQFILSSKKLLLSDSGFYLCAWSVMSRGNTIYFGEGSWLTVV.

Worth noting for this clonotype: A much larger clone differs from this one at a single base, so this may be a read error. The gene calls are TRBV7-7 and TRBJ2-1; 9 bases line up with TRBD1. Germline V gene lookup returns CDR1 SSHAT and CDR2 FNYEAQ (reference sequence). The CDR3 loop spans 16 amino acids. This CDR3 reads CVSSQGTGSSYNEQFF. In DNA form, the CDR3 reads TGTGTCAGCAGCCAAGGGACAGGGAGCTCCTACAATGAGCAGTTCTTC.

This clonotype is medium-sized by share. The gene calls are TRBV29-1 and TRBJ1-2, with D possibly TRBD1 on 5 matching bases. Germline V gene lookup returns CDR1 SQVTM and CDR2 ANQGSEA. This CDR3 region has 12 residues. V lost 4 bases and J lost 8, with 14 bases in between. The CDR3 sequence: CSVASQGKGYTF. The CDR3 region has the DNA TGCAGCGTTGCGTCCCAGGGCAAAGGCTACACCTTC. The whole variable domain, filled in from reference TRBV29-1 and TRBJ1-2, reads SAVISQKPSRDICQRGTSLTIQCQVDSQVTMMFWYRQQPGQSLTLIATANQGSEATYESGFVIDKFPISRPNLTFSTLTVSNMSPEDSSIYLCSVASQGKGYTFGSGTRLTVV.

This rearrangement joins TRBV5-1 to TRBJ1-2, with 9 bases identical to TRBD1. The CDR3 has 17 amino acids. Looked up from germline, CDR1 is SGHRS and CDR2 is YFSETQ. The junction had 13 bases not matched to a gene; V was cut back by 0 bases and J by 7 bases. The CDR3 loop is CASSLDRGPFSAAGYTF. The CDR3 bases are TGCGCCAGCAGCTTGGACAGGGGGCCGTTTTCCGCCGCTGGCTACACCTTC.

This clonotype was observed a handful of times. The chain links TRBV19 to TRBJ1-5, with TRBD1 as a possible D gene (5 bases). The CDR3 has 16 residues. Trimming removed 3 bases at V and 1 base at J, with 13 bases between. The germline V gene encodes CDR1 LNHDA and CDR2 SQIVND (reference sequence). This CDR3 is CASSILAGMSNQPQHF. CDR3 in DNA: TGTGCCAGTAGTATCTTGGCAGGGATGAGCAATCAGCCCCAGCATTTT.

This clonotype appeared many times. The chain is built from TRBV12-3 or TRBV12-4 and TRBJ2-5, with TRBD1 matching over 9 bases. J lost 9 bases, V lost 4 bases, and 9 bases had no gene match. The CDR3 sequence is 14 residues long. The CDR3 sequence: CASSSRDRDSPQYF. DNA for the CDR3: TGTGCCAGCAGTTCCCGGGACAGGGATTCGCCCCAGTACTTC.

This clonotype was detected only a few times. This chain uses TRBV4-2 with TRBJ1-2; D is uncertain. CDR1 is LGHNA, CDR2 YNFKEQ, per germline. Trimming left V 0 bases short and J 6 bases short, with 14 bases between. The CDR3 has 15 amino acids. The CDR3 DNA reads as TGTGCCAGCAGCCAAGATCGGGGAGAGAGGAATGGCTACACCTTC. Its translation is CASSQDRGERNGYTF.

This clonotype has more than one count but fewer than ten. As DNA, the CDR3 is TGTGCCAGCAGTGAAGACTTTGGGGTCCCCCTCCACTTT. The encoded protein is CASSEDFGVPLHF. The chain is built from TRBV6-1 and TRBJ1-6; D ambiguous. Germline V gene data show CDR1 as MNHNS and CDR2 as SASEGT. The CDR3 loop spans 13 amino acids. V shed 1 base and J shed 13 bases, with 11 bases lying between them.

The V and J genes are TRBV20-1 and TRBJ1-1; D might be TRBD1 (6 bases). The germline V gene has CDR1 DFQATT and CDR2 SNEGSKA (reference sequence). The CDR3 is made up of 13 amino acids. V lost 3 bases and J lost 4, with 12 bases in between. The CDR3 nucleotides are TGCAGTGCTAGTGAGGGGGGAGTCACTGAAGCTTTCTTT. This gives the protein CSASEGGVTEAFF.

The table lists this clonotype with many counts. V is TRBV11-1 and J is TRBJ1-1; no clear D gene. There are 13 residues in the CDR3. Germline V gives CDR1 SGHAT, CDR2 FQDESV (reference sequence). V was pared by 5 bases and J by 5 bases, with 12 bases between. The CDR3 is CASSPGRGTEAFF. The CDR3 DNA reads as TGTGCCAGCAGCCCCGGACGTGGGACTGAAGCTTTCTTT.

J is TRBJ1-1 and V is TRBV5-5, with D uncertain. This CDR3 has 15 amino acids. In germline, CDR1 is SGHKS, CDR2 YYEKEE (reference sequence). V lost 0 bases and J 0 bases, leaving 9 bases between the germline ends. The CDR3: CASSLEPVMNTEAFF. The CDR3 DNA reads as TGTGCCAGCAGCTTGGAGCCAGTCATGAACACTGAAGCTTTCTTT.

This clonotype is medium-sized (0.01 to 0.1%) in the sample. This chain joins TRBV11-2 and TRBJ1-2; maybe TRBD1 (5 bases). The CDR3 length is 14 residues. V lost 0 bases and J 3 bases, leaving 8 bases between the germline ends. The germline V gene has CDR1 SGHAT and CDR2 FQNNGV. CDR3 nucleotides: TGTGCCAGCAGCTTAGAGGCGGGGGACTATGGCTACACCTTC. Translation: CASSLEAGDYGYTF.

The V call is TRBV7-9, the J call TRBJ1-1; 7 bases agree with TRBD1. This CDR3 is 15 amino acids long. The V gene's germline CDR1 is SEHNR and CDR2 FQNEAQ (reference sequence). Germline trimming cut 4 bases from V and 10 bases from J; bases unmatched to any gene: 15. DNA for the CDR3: TGTGCCAGCAGCTCCCAAGAATTGACAGGGCGGGCAGCTTTCTTT. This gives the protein CASSSQELTGRAAFF.

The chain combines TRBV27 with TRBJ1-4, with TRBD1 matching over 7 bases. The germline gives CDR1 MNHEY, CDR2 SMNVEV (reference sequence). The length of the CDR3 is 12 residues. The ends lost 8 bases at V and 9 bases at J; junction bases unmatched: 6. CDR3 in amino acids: CASAIQGQKLFF. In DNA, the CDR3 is TGTGCCAGCGCCATACAGGGGCAAAAACTGTTTTTT.

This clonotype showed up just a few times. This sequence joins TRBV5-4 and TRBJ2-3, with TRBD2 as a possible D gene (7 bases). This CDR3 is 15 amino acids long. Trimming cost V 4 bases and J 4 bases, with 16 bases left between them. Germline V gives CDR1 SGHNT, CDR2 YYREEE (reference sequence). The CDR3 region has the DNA TGTGCCAGCAGCCAAAAGGGGGGGCTGGCAGATACGCAGTATTTT. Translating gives CASSQKGGLADTQYF.

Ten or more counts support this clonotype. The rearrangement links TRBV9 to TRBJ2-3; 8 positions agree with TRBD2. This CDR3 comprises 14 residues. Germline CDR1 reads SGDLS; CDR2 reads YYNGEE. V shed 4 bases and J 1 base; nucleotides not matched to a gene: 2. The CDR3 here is CASSPGLGTDTQYF. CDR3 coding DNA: TGTGCCAGCAGCCCGGGACTAGGCACAGATACGCAGTATTTT.

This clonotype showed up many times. The CDR3 DNA reads TGTGCCAGCAGCTTAGGACGACTGGTAAAAAAAAAAGAGACCCAGTACTTC. Protein sequence: CASSLGRLVKKKETQYF. This chain joins TRBV7-7 and TRBJ2-5; D gene uncertain. The germline gives CDR1 SSHAT, CDR2 FNYEAQ (reference sequence). CDR3 length equals 17 residues. Trimming cost V 1 base and J 3 bases, with 18 bases left between them.

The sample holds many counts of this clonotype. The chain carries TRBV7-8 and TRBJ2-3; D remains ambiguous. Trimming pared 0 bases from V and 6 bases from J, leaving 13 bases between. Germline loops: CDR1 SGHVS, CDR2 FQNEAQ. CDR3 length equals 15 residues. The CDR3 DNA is TGTGCCAGCAGCTTAGCGCCTAGTACATACGATACGCAGTATTTT. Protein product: CASSLAPSTYDTQYF.

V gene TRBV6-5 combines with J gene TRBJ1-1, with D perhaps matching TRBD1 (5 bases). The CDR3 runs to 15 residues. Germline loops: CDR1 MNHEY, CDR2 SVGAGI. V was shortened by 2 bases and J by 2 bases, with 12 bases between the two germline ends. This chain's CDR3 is CASSYASGPNTEAFF. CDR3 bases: TGTGCCAGCAGTTACGCTTCAGGGCCAAACACTGAAGCTTTCTTT.